The following is a TCR beta chain sequence with its context. The record originates from a study of blood T cell repertoires in COVID-19. Study in general: Italy, Spain and the United States were the sources of the convalescent and acute COVID-19 samples. T cells, B-cell-depleted T cells, or PBMCs supplied cDNA or gDNA.

The germline CDR1 and CDR2 sequences are SGHRS and YFSETQ. The V gene lost 4 bases and the J gene lost 6 bases, with 13 bases spanning the gap. The CDR3 is 13 residues long. Authors' methods: Using reference gene primer amplification, nucleated cell counts were estimated. Measured with immunoSEQ multiplex PCR; TCRdb has only the in-frame clones, and not every one. D and trimming were read from the DNA, whereas the V and J calls and clone size are those reported in that table. Among about 290,000 clones listed, approximately 90% were seen once. This receptor was obtained from a man between 35 and 55 years old with acute or convalescent COVID-19. The sequenced sample was peripheral blood. This rearrangement joins TRBV5-1 to TRBJ1-2; tentative D call: TRBD1 (6 bases). The CDR3 region is CASSRGHLDGYTF. As DNA, the CDR3 is TGCGCCAGCAGCCGGGGACATTTGGATGGCTACACCTTC.